The 2 T cell receptor beta chains in this list originate from one sample, sequenced in a study of T cell responses to AZD1222 COVID-19 vaccine. Sequenced by immunoSEQ multiplex PCR; TCRdb stores in-frame clones only, minus some. The table records over 130,000 clones, roughly 90% of them present only once. The material was peripheral blood, obtained on day 0 of AZD1222 vaccination. The receptors here all came from an adult in good health.

The chain couples TRBV6-5 to TRBJ1-2, with 8 bases fitting TRBD1. There are 11 residues in the CDR3. CDR1 is MNHEY and CDR2 is SVGAGI in the germline V gene. With V trimmed by 10 bases and J by 8 bases, 6 bases remained unmatched. In DNA, the CDR3 is TGTGCCACATTTGGACAGGGCGGCTACACCTTC. Its translation: CATFGQGGYTF.

This clone was detected once. The gene calls are TRBV30 and TRBJ2-7, with unresolved D. Trimming removed 8 bases at V and 0 bases at J, with 14 bases between. Germline loops: CDR1 GTSNPN, CDR2 SVGIG (reference sequence). The CDR3 covers 13 residues. CDR3 sequence (DNA): TGTGCCGGAATGAAGATGAGCTCCTACGAGCAGTACTTC. Protein product: CAGMKMSSYEQYF.